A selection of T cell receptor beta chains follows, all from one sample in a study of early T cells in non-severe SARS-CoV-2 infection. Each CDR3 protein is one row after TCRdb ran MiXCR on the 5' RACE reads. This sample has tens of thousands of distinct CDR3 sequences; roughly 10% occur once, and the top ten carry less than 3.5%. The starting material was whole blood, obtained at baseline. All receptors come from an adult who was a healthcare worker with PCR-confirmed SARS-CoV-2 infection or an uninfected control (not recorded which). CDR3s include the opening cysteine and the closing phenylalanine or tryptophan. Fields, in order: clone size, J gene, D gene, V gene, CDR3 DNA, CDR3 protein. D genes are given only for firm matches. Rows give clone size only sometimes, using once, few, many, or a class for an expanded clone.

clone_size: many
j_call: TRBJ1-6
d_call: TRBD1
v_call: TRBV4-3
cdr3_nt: TGCGCCAGCAGCCTTCATCCGGGACAGGGGATAGTCACCCTCCACTTT
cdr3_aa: CASSLHPGQGIVTLHF

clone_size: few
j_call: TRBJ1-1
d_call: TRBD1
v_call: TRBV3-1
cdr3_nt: TGTGCCAGCAGCCAAATCCAGACAGGGGGCAGTGAAGCTTTCTTT
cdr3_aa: CASSQIQTGGSEAFF

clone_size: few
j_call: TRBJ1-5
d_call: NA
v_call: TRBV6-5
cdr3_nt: TGTGCCAGCAGCAAGGACAGCTATAGCAATCAGCCCCAGCATTTT
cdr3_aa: CASSKDSYSNQPQHF

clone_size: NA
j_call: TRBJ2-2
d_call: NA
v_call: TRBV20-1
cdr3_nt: TGCAGTGCTAGAGACGACGTGGCGGCCGGGGAGCTGTTTTTT
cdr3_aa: CSARDDVAAGELFF

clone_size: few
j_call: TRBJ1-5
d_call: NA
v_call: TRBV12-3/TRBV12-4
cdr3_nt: TGTGCCAGCAGTGACCCCATGGGGCAGCCCCAGCATTTT
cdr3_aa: CASSDPMGQPQHF

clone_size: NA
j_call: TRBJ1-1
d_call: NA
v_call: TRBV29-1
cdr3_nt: TGCAGCGTTGATCGTCAGGGGCTGAACACTGAAGCTTTCTTT
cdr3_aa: CSVDRQGLNTEAFF

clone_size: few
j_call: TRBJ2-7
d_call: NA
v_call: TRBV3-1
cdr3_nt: TGTGCCAGCAGCCAAAGAAACTACGAGCAGTACTTC
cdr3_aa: CASSQRNYEQYF

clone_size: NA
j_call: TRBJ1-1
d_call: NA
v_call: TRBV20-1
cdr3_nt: TGCAGTGCTTCGCCCGGGTTTAGAGAGACTGAAGCTTTCTTT
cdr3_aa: CSASPGFRETEAFF

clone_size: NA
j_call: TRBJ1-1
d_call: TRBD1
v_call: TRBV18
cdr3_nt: TGTGCCAGCAGCCTCGACAGGGGCCGGAACACTGAAGCTTTCTTT
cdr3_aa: CASSLDRGRNTEAFF

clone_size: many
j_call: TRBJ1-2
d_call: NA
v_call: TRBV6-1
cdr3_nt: TGTGCCAGCAGTGGCCTACCCGGGACCTCCTATGGCTACACCTTC
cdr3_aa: CASSGLPGTSYGYTF

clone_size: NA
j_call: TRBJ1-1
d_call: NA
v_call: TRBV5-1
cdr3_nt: TGCGCCAGCCGAGGGGAGGGCAGGAAGAACACTGAAGCTTTCTTT
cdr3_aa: CASRGEGRKNTEAFF

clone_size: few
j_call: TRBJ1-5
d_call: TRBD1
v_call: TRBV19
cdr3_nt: TGTGCCAGTAGTCCAGGTAGGGTTACAGGGGTTGTTGGTCAGCCCCAGCATTTT
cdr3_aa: CASSPGRVTGVVGQPQHF

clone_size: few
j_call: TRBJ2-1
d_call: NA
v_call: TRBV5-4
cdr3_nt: TGTGCCACTCGCGGGGAAGCATTCTACAATGAGCAGTTCTTC
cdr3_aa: CATRGEAFYNEQFF

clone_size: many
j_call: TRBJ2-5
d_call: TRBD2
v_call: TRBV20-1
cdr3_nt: TGCAGTGCCCTCAGGGCGGGGGACCAAGAGACCCAGTACTTC
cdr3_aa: CSALRAGDQETQYF

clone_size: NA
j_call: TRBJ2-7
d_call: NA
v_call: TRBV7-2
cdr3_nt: TGTGCCAGCAGCTTCCGGGCCTCCTACGAGCAGTACTTC
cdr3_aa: CASSFRASYEQYF

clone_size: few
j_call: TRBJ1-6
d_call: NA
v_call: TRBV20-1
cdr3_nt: TGCAGTGCCCAGACGGGGAACAGCCTTAATTCACCCCTCCACTTT
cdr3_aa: CSAQTGNSLNSPLHF

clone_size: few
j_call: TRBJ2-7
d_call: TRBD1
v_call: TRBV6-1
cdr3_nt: TGTGCCAGCAGTTTCCGGGACAGGGGCCACGAGCAGTACTTC
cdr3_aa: CASSFRDRGHEQYF

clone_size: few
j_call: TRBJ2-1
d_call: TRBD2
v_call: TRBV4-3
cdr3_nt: TGCGCCAGCAGCCAAGCGGGTCTAGCGGGGGGGCCCCATGAGCAGTTCTTC
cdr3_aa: CASSQAGLAGGPHEQFF

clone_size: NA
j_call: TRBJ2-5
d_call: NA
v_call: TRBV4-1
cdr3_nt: TGCGCCAGCAGCCTCGGTTCCGAGACCCAGTACTTC
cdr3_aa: CASSLGSETQYF

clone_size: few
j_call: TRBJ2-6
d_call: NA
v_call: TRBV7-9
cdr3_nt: TGTGCCAGCAGCTTAGCGGACAGCTCTGGGGCCAACGTCCTGACTTTC
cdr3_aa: CASSLADSSGANVLTF

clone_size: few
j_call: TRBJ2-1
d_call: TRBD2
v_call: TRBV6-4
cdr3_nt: TGTGCCAGCAGTGACGGGACTAGCGGGGGCAATGAGCAGTTCTTC
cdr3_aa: CASSDGTSGGNEQFF

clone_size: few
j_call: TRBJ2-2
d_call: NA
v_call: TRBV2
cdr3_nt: TGTGCCAGCAGTGAGGGGTTAGCTATACTCACCGGGGAGCTGTTTTTT
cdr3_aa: CASSEGLAILTGELFF

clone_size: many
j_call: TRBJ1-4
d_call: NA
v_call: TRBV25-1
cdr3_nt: TGTGCCAGCAGCTCAGGACGGGGAGTGGGGGAAAAACTGTTTTTT
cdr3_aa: CASSSGRGVGEKLFF

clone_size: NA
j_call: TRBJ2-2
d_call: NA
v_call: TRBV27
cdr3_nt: TGTGCCAGCAGGCGGAGTAGCACCGGGGAGCTGTTTTTT
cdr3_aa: CASRRSSTGELFF

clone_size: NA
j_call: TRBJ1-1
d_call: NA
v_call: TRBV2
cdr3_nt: TGTGCCAGCAGTGAAGCGCGTGGGGGCTGGATCACTGAAGCTTTCTTT
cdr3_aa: CASSEARGGWITEAFF

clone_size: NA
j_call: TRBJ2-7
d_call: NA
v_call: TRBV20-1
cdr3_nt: TGCAGCGCTCGGATTCCGGGACGGAGGGCTTGGGAGCAGTACTTC
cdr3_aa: CSARIPGRRAWEQYF

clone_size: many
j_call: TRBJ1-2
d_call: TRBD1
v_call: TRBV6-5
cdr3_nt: TGTGCCAGCAGCCAGGGGGGCCAGGTATCCCCCGGCTACACCTTC
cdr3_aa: CASSQGGQVSPGYTF

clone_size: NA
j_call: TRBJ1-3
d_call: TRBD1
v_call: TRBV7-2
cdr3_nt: TGTGCCAGCAGCTTCTCCGGGACAGGGGCCCCCCTTTTCTCTGGAAACACCATATATTTT
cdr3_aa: CASSFSGTGAPLFSGNTIYF

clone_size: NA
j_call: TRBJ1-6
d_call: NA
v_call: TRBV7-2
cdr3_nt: TGTGCCAGCAGGGGGGGCGCCTATAATTCACCCCTCCACTTT
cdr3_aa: CASRGGAYNSPLHF

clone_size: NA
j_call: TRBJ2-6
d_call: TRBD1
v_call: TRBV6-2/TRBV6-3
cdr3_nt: TGTGCCAGCAGTTTCGACAGGGACTCTGGGGCCAACGTCCTGACTTTC
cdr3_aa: CASSFDRDSGANVLTF

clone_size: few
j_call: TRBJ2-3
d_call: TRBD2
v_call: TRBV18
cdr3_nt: TGTGCCAGCTCACCGATCCTGGTAGCGGGGGGCACAGATACGCAGTATTTT
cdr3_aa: CASSPILVAGGTDTQYF

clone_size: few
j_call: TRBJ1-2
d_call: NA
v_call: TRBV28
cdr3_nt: TGTGCCAGCAATATAATCTCCAGGGGTTCTAACTATGGCTACACCTTC
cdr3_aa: CASNIISRGSNYGYTF

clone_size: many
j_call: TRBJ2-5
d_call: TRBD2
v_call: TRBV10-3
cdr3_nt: TGTGCCATCAGTTTGAGCGGGGCAGAGACCCAGTACTTC
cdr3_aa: CAISLSGAETQYF

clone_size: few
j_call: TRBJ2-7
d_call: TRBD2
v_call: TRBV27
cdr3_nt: TGTGCCAGCAGTTCCCGACTAGCGGGGGGGGCCCTGCTTGAGCAGTACTTC
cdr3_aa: CASSSRLAGGALLEQYF

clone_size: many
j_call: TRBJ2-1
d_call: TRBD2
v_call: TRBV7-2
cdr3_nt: TGTGCCAGCAGCTGGAGGACTAGCGATGAGCAGTTCTTC
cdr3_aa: CASSWRTSDEQFF

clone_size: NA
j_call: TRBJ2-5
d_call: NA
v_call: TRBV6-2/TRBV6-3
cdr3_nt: TGTGCCAGCAGCCAGGGCCCGAAAGAGACCCAGTACTTC
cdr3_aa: CASSQGPKETQYF

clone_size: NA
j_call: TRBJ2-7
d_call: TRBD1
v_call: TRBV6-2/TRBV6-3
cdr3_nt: TGTGCCAGCAGCAGCCCGACAGGGGACGAGCAGTACTTC
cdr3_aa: CASSSPTGDEQYF

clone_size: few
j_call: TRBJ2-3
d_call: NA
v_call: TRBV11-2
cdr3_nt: TGTGCCAGCAGACCGGCCGGGGTCACAGATACGCAGTATTTT
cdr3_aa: CASRPAGVTDTQYF

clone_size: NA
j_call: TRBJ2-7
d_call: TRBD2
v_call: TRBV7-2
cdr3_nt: TGTGCCAGCAGCTTTGGTCTAGCGGGGGGGTACGAGCAGTACTTC
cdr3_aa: CASSFGLAGGYEQYF

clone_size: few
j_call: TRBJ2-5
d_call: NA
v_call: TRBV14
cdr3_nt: TGTGCCAGCAGCCAAGCCGGACGGTTCCAAGAGACCCAGTACTTC
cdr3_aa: CASSQAGRFQETQYF